Listed below are T cell receptor beta chains from one sample, sequenced in a study of Ad26.COV2.S vaccination and SARS-CoV-2 variants. The data were produced by immunoSEQ multiplex PCR, yet TCRdb's version contains in-frame clones alone and is incomplete. The repertoire holds more than 300,000 clones, with roughly 84% as singletons. The sequences come from peripheral blood, collected in a trial of Ad26.COV2.S vaccine versus placebo. The receptors were gathered from a person between 18 and 60 years old who received the Ad26.COV2.S COVID-19 vaccine or a placebo. Each CDR3 is given with its conserved first and last residue. The D gene is left open where the match is weak. Only some rows state a clone size, as once, few, many or a class for expanded clones.

J gene	V gene	D gene	clone size	CDR3 DNA	CDR3 protein
TRBJ1-1	TRBV27	NA	NA	TGTGCCAGCAGTGCCTCCGGGGGGAGCACTGAAGCTTTCTTT	CASSASGGSTEAFF
TRBJ2-3	TRBV14	NA	few	TGTGCCAGCAGCCGCCCGAGGAAGGGGGATACGCAGTATTTT	CASSRPRKGDTQYF
TRBJ2-7	TRBV5-4	NA	NA	TGTGCCAGCAGCTCGACTTCCCCCTACGAGCAGTACTTC	CASSSTSPYEQYF
TRBJ1-2	TRBV9	NA	NA	TGTGCCAGCAGCGTAGGGGGGGCCATTAGGGACTATGGCTACACCTTC	CASSVGGAIRDYGYTF
TRBJ2-2	TRBV6-6	TRBD1	NA	TGTGCCAGCAGTTCAAGTTCCACAGGGGGTTCCGGGGAGCTGTTTTTT	CASSSSSTGGSGELFF
TRBJ1-1	TRBV19	TRBD1	NA	TGTGCCAGTAGTATTATGACAGGGTATGGATCTGAAGCTTTCTTT	CASSIMTGYGSEAFF
TRBJ1-5	TRBV5-4	NA	NA	TGTGCCAGCAGCTCAGACTGGAATCAGCCCCAGCATTTT	CASSSDWNQPQHF
TRBJ1-1	TRBV6-5	NA	few	TGTGCCAGCAGCCCAAGGGGGATGAACACTGAAGCTTTCTTT	CASSPRGMNTEAFF
TRBJ1-2	TRBV6-5	NA	few	TGTGCCAGCACCTCACAGGCCTCAAACTATGGCTACACCTTC	CASTSQASNYGYTF
TRBJ1-4	TRBV2	NA	NA	TGTGCCAGCAGTTCCCGGACGGGTGAAAAACTGTTTTTT	CASSSRTGEKLFF
TRBJ2-7	TRBV5-1	TRBD2	NA	TGCGCCAGCAGCCTGAGAGGGACTAGGGGTTACGAGCAGTACTTC	CASSLRGTRGYEQYF
TRBJ2-2	TRBV3-1/TRBV3-2	TRBD1	NA	TGTGCCAGCAGCCAAGATGGGACAGGGCTAAGTGGGGAGCTGTTTTTT	CASSQDGTGLSGELFF
TRBJ1-2	TRBV5-5	TRBD1	NA	TGTGCCAGCAATAGAGGGGGCCGGTATGGCTACACCTTC	CASNRGGRYGYTF
TRBJ1-3	TRBV5-1	TRBD1	NA	TGCGCCAGCAGTCAGGACAGGGGGTTGAACACCATATATTTT	CASSQDRGLNTIYF
TRBJ2-7	TRBV6-5	TRBD2	NA	TGTGCCAGCAGTTACGGGGGAGGGGTGGGCTACGAGCAGTACTTC	CASSYGGGVGYEQYF
TRBJ2-1	TRBV7-2	TRBD2	NA	TGTGCCAGCAGCGCTTCTAGCGGGAGCTCCTACAATGAGCAGTTCTTC	CASSASSGSSYNEQFF
TRBJ1-1	TRBV18	NA	NA	TGTGCCAGCTCACCAGGTAGCACTGAAGCTTTCTTT	CASSPGSTEAFF
TRBJ2-3	TRBV7-8	TRBD1	NA	TGTGCCAGCAGCTACAGGGACAGGGGAGGAGGGACAGATACGCAGTATTTT	CASSYRDRGGGTDTQYF
TRBJ1-4	TRBV1	NA	NA	TGCACCAGCAGCCAAGATGGGGTAGGGGGAGAAAAACTGTTTTTT	CTSSQDGVGGEKLFF
TRBJ1-1	TRBV28	NA	NA	TGTGCCAGCAGCCGCCTCTCTAATGAAGCTTTCTTT	CASSRLSNEAFF
TRBJ2-1	TRBV5-8	TRBD2	NA	TGTGCCAGCAGCCGGGGGGACCGAGAGGGTCATGAGCAGTTCTTC	CASSRGDREGHEQFF
TRBJ2-7	TRBV18	NA	few	TGTGCCAGCTCACCTACAGGGAGCGAGCAGTACTTC	CASSPTGSEQYF
TRBJ2-7	TRBV28	NA	NA	TGTGCCAGCAGTTTCGGGGATACGGGATACGAGCAGTACTTC	CASSFGDTGYEQYF
TRBJ2-7	TRBV18	NA	NA	TGTGCCAGCTCACCACCCGGACAGCACGAGCAGTACTTC	CASSPPGQHEQYF
TRBJ2-3	TRBV7-8	NA	NA	TGTGCCAGCAGCTTATTATCTACCTACACAGATACGCAGTATTTT	CASSLLSTYTDTQYF
TRBJ2-3	TRBV5-4	TRBD2	NA	TGTGCCAGCAGCCCCAGCGGGGGGGCTGGAGATACGCAGTATTTT	CASSPSGGAGDTQYF
TRBJ1-1	TRBV4-1	TRBD1	NA	TGCGCCAGCAGCCAAGCTAGGGACAGGGTGAACACTGAAGCTTTCTTT	CASSQARDRVNTEAFF
TRBJ1-5	TRBV15	NA	few	TGTGCCACCAGCAGGGACAAAGGCAGCAATCAGCCCCAGCATTTT	CATSRDKGSNQPQHF
TRBJ1-3	TRBV18	TRBD1	few	TGTGCCAGCTCACCGCGACAGGGGAAGCTGTATGGAAACACCATATATTTT	CASSPRQGKLYGNTIYF
TRBJ1-5	TRBV28	NA	once	TGTGCCAGCAGTTTAAAGGGCCAGAATCAGCATTTT	CASSLKGQNQHF
TRBJ1-5	TRBV19	TRBD1	few	TGTGCCAGTACCCCGGGACAGGGTGCGGGACAGCCCCAGCATTTT	CASTPGQGAGQPQHF
TRBJ1-1	TRBV28	NA	NA	TGTGCCAGCAGCCTACAGGGAGGCCACACTGAAGCTTTCTTT	CASSLQGGHTEAFF
TRBJ1-1	TRBV18	NA	once	TGTGCCAGCTCACCCTACAGTTCCGGGGTGGGCACTGAAGCTTTCTTT	CASSPYSSGVGTEAFF
TRBJ1-1	TRBV11-2	NA	NA	TGTGCCAGCAGCTTAGGTGGAGGGAAGGGATACACTGAAGCTTTCTTT	CASSLGGGKGYTEAFF
TRBJ2-5	TRBV6-5	NA	NA	TGTGCCAGCAACGTCGGCGGGCAGGGAGGGACCCAGTACTTC	CASNVGGQGGTQYF
TRBJ2-5	TRBV12-3/TRBV12-4	NA	many	TGTGCCAGCAGACTAAATGAAGAGACCCAGTACTTC	CASRLNEETQYF
TRBJ1-6	TRBV19	NA	NA	TGTGCCAGTACCTTGGGGGTCCTTAATTCACCCCTCCACTTT	CASTLGVLNSPLHF
TRBJ2-5	TRBV7-8	TRBD1	once	TGTGCCAGCAGCTTCGACAGGGTCCAAGAGACCCAGTACTTC	CASSFDRVQETQYF
TRBJ1-1	TRBV4-3	NA	NA	TGCGCCAGCAGTCTTGGTGGAGGGGAAGCTTTCTTT	CASSLGGGEAFF
TRBJ2-7	TRBV11-2	NA	once	TGTGCCAGCAGCTTAGATATGGTCGTCTCCTACGAGCAGTACTTC	CASSLDMVVSYEQYF
TRBJ2-2	TRBV6-5	TRBD2	once	TGTGCCAGCAAGCGGGGGGGCGCGAACACCGGGGAGCTGTTTTTT	CASKRGGANTGELFF
TRBJ2-7	TRBV11-2	TRBD2	few	TGTGCCAGCAGCTTCCCGATAGCGGGGGGAATGAACTACGAGCAGTACTTC	CASSFPIAGGMNYEQYF
TRBJ1-2	TRBV6-1	NA	NA	TGTGCCAGCAGTGATGGGGTAGTGGCCACCTTCTATGGCTACACCTTC	CASSDGVVATFYGYTF
TRBJ2-1	TRBV3-1/TRBV3-2	NA	NA	TGTGCCAGCAGCCAAGGGTGGCAAAATGAGCAGTTCTTC	CASSQGWQNEQFF
TRBJ2-5	TRBV9	NA	NA	TGTGCCAGCAGCGTAGGCGGGGAGACCCAGTACTTC	CASSVGGETQYF
TRBJ2-3	TRBV7-9	TRBD2	NA	TGTGCCAGCAGCTCAGGACTAGCCAGAAAAGATACGCAGTATTTT	CASSSGLARKDTQYF
TRBJ2-7	TRBV23-1	NA	NA	TGCGCCAGCATCCTCAATGGGGCAGCATACTACGAGCAGTACTTC	CASILNGAAYYEQYF
TRBJ2-1	TRBV4-3	TRBD2	NA	TGCGCCAGCAGCCAAGATGGAAGCGGGGGTTACAATGAGCAGTTCTTC	CASSQDGSGGYNEQFF
TRBJ2-2	TRBV19	TRBD2	NA	TGTGCCAGTAGGCGACTAGCCGCCGACACCGGGGAGCTGTTTTTT	CASRRLAADTGELFF
TRBJ2-2	TRBV4-2	NA	NA	TGTGCCAGCAGTCAAGGGCAGGCGGGCACCGGGGAGCTGTTTTTT	CASSQGQAGTGELFF
TRBJ2-3	TRBV6-1	NA	NA	TGTGCCAGCAGTGAGGACTTTTTAGATACGCAGTATTTT	CASSEDFLDTQYF
TRBJ2-3	TRBV9	NA	NA	TGTGCCAGCAGCCTAAGCGGTAGGGGTAGCACAGATACGCAGTATTTT	CASSLSGRGSTDTQYF
TRBJ2-1	TRBV19	TRBD2	NA	TGTGCCAGTCTCGAGCCAGGACTAGCGGGGGGGAGCTCCTACAATGAGCAGTTCTTC	CASLEPGLAGGSSYNEQFF
TRBJ1-3	TRBV3-1/TRBV3-2	TRBD1	NA	TGTGCCAGCAGCCACCTACGGACAGGGCCTGGAAACACCATATATTTT	CASSHLRTGPGNTIYF
TRBJ2-7	TRBV5-1	NA	NA	TGCGCCAGCAGCCCGGAGGCAACAGGGCACTACGAGCAGTACTTC	CASSPEATGHYEQYF
TRBJ1-2	TRBV4-3	NA	NA	TGCGCCAGCAGCCAAATTGAGGGCTTAGGGGGCTACACCTTC	CASSQIEGLGGYTF
TRBJ2-3	TRBV3-1/TRBV3-2	NA	NA	TGTGCCAGCAGCCAAGAATCTCCAGATACGCAGTATTTT	CASSQESPDTQYF
TRBJ2-7	TRBV5-5	NA	NA	TGTGCCAGCAGCTTGACCGGTGGGAACGGCTACGAGCAGTACTTC	CASSLTGGNGYEQYF